Listed below are T cell receptor beta chains from one sample, sequenced in a study of blood T cell repertoires in COVID-19. TCRdb's table, derived via immunoSEQ multiplex PCR, lists solely in-frame clones and lacks some. Here the sample spans some 400,000 clones, 80% to 90% being singletons. The sample taken for sequencing was PBMCs or T cells enriched from blood (not recorded which). The origin of the receptors is a man aged 30 to 45 who had recovered from COVID-19. Both conserved end residues are part of each CDR3. Fields, in order: J gene, V gene, CDR3 protein.

TRBJ1-1	TRBV3-1/TRBV3-2	CASSRRQGTEAFF
TRBJ1-2	TRBV9	CASSVVAGANYGYTF
TRBJ2-5	TRBV3-1/TRBV3-2	CASRPRDRGETQYF
TRBJ1-3	TRBV11-1	CASSFTGTVSGNTIYF
TRBJ2-1	TRBV6-5	CASSPGTPHYNEQFF
TRBJ2-7	TRBV10-3	CAIKIGQEGYEQYF
TRBJ1-1	TRBV10-3	CAIRDSMNTEAFF
TRBJ2-3	TRBV6-4	CASSDSSADRTDTQYF
TRBJ2-6	TRBV30	CAWRTRGAGANVLTF
TRBJ2-5	TRBV11-2	CASSSGQQETQYF
TRBJ1-3	TRBV28	CASSLNWGGGLGNTIYF
TRBJ2-7	TRBV5-1	CASRDGGEQYF
TRBJ2-1	TRBV18	CASSPPDGGEQFF
TRBJ2-5	TRBV13	CASRREGPSETQYF
TRBJ1-1	TRBV3-1/TRBV3-2	CASSSGRERNTEAFF